These 3 T cell receptor beta chains were all obtained from the same sample, sequenced in a study of Graves' ophthalmopathy and Graves' hyperthyroidism. Amplification of TCR beta CDR3 regions used RNA transcripts. Second-round multiplex PCR came after a first-round RT-PCR that employed HTBI primers. TCRdb redid the calling of the multiplex PCR reads with MiXCR, one entry per CDR3 protein. The sample lists about 500,000 distinct CDR3 sequences, 13% to 15% occurring once. The specimen was blood. These receptors originate from a woman aged 25-40 years with Graves' ophthalmopathy.

In this sample, this clonotype turned up a few times. The J gene is TRBJ2-7, the V gene TRBV7-9; 8 bases fit TRBD2. V was pared by 7 bases and J by 5 bases, with 10 bases of the junction left unmatched. The CDR3 is 14 amino acids. The germline gives CDR1 SEHNR, CDR2 FQNEAQ (reference sequence). CDR3 nucleotides: TGTGCCAGCACCCGTAGCGGGACGGGAGACGAGCAGTACTTC. It is translated as CASTRSGTGDEQYF.

This clonotype was seen at least ten times. This chain connects TRBV15 to TRBJ2-7; D remains unclear. Trimming cost V 0 bases and J 1 base, with 7 bases left between them. Germline CDR1 LNHNV, CDR2 YYDKDF (reference sequence). The length of the CDR3 is 14 residues. CDR3 DNA: TGTGCCACCAGCAGAGATCCCGCTTCCTACGAGCAGTACTTC. This codes for CATSRDPASYEQYF.

V usage is TRBV4-1 and J usage is TRBJ2-2; 10 positions match TRBD2. V lost 4 bases and J lost 0; bases outside the gene matches: 5. This CDR3 has 17 amino acids. The V gene's germline CDR1 is MGHRA and CDR2 YSYEKL. CDR3 in amino acids: CASSRLGLAANTGELFF. The CDR3 nucleotides read TGCGCCAGCAGCCGGTTAGGACTAGCGGCGAACACCGGGGAGCTGTTTTTT.